The count of the clone carrying this T cell receptor (beta chain) is one. Its cognate antigen is unknown. The junction shows a germline mismatch at one end, possibly a read error. This sample was included in a study of identical twins. Study observations and caveats: There was more out-of-frame TCR alpha sharing in monozygotic twins than models estimated.

The CDR3 has 12 residues. The cDNA had a unique molecular identifier and a template-switch universal primer site. Via MiXCR, TCRdb re-called the 5' RACE reads, giving one row per CDR3 protein. The sample shows 1,800,000 or so distinct CDR3 sequences, less than 40% of them seen only once. Sequencing was carried out using cord blood. The chain is built from TRBV12-3 or TRBV12-4 and TRBJ1-1, with TRBD1 matching over 7 bases. The source of this sequence is a newborn girl in good health. The CDR3 DNA reads as TGTACCAGCAGCATAGGGGGCCCTGAAGCTTTCTTT. It is translated as CTSSIGGPEAFF.